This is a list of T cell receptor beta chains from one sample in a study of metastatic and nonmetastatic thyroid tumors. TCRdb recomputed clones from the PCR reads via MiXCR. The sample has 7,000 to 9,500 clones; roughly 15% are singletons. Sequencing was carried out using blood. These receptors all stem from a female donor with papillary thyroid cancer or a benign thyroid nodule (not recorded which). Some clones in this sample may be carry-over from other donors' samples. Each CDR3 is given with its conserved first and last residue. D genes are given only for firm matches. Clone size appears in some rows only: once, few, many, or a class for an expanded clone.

CDSSSGQTSSYNSPLHF,TGTGACAGCAGTTCCGGACAGACGAGCTCCTATAATTCACCACTCCACTTT,few,TRBV28,TRBJ1-6,.
CSARKKVNEQFF,TGCAGTGCTAGAAAGAAAGTAAATGAGCAGTTCTTC,.,TRBV20-1,TRBJ2-1,.
CASSLLGRDEQYF,TGCGCCAGCAGCTTGTTAGGGAGGGACGAGCAGTACTTC,medium-sized,TRBV5-1,TRBJ2-7,TRBD2
CASSQVDRMDTQYF,TGTGCCAGCAGCCAAGTTGACAGAATGGATACGCAGTATTTT,few,TRBV3-1,TRBJ2-3,.
CASSQPGGSHEQYF,TGTGCCAGCAGCCAGCCCGGGGGTAGCCACGAGCAGTACTTC,.,TRBV6-2/TRBV6-3,TRBJ2-7,.
CASSEGQAAMKFF,TGTGCCAGCAGTGAGGGGCAGGCTGCGATGAAGTTCTTC,few,TRBV6-4,TRBJ2-5,.
CASSHRGGGQNF,TGCGCCAGCAGTCATCGGGGAGGCGGGCAGAACTTC,.,TRBV10-1,TRBJ2-7,.
CASSFSGGNYNEQFF,TGCGCCAGCAGCTTTAGCGGGGGGAACTACAATGAGCAGTTCTTC,medium-sized,TRBV5-1,TRBJ2-1,TRBD2
CASSLTVDYGYTF,TGTGCCAGCAGCTTAACGGTGGACTATGGCTACACCTTC,few,TRBV7-3,TRBJ1-2,.
CASSPSDSHEQYF,TGTGCCAGCAGTCCTTCGGACAGCCACGAGCAGTACTTC,.,TRBV6-1,TRBJ2-7,.
CASSLSNYGYTF,TGTGCCAGCAGTTTGTCTAACTATGGCTACACCTTC,.,TRBV28,TRBJ1-2,.
CASSIQSSGANVLTF,TGTGCCAGCAGTATTCAGAGCTCTGGGGCCAACGTCCTGACTTTC,few,TRBV24-1,TRBJ2-6,.
CASSEASGSYEQYF,TGTGCCAGCAGTGAAGCCTCGGGCTCCTACGAGCAGTACTTC,.,TRBV6-1,TRBJ2-7,.
CASRGQGEKLFF,TGTGCCAGCCGGGGACAGGGAGAAAAACTGTTTTTT,medium-sized,TRBV19,TRBJ1-4,TRBD1
CAWSSGGGKADTQYF,TGTGCCTGGAGTTCAGGGGGCGGGAAGGCAGATACGCAGTATTTT,medium-sized,TRBV30,TRBJ2-3,TRBD1
CASSRAPVGVYNSPLHF,TGTGCCAGCAGTCGGGCCCCAGTGGGAGTGTATAATTCACCCCTCCACTTT,.,TRBV11-2,TRBJ1-6,.
CSAEDRVNSPLHF,TGCAGTGCTGAGGACAGGGTTAATTCACCCCTCCACTTT,many,TRBV20-1,TRBJ1-6,TRBD1
CASSTAGGPNTGERFF,TGTGCCAGCAGCACTGCGGGGGGTCCTAACACCGGGGAGCGGTTTTTT,.,TRBV7-3,TRBJ2-2,TRBD2
CASTSRGGKYTEAFF,TGTGCCAGTACCTCGCGGGGGGGGAAATACACTGAAGCTTTCTTT,medium-sized,TRBV19,TRBJ1-1,.
CASRQSSATWKPIAKYIQYF,TGTGCCAGCAGACAAAGCTCGGCAACTTGGAAACCCATTGCCAAATACATTCAGTACTTC,.,TRBV28,TRBJ2-4,.
CASSYQGAVGYTF,TGTGCCAGCAGTTACCAGGGGGCGGTTGGCTACACCTTC,few,TRBV6-6,TRBJ1-2,TRBD1
CASSPLSSLTDTQYF,TGTGCCAGCAGTCCCCTTTCCTCTCTCACAGATACGCAGTATTTT,medium-sized,TRBV6-1,TRBJ2-3,.
CASSSEERERESQYF,TGTGCCAGCAGTTCCGAGGAGCGGGAGAGGGAGTCACAGTACTTC,.,TRBV28,TRBJ2-5,TRBD2
CASRVQGAYEQYF,TGTGCCAGCAGGGTACAGGGTGCCTACGAGCAGTACTTC,.,TRBV2,TRBJ2-7,.
CASSRDGNYGYTF,TGTGCCAGCAGCCGGGACGGGAACTATGGCTACACCTTC,few,TRBV12-3/TRBV12-4,TRBJ1-2,.
CASSPRVDTQYF,TGTGCCAGCAGTCCAAGAGTAGATACGCAGTATTTT,medium-sized,TRBV12-3/TRBV12-4,TRBJ2-3,.
CASGSLNNEQFF,TGTGCCAGCGGTTCCCTTAACAATGAGCAGTTCTTC,medium-sized,TRBV12-3/TRBV12-4,TRBJ2-1,.
CASSVEETANEQFF,TGTGCCAGCAGCGTAGAGGAGACTGCTAATGAGCAGTTCTTC,many,TRBV9,TRBJ2-1,.
CASSSDRVSITDTQYF,TGTGCCAGCAGTTCGGACAGGGTGTCTATCACAGATACACAGTATTTT,few,TRBV12-3/TRBV12-4,TRBJ2-3,TRBD1
CSAIEPTGGPDEQFF,TGCAGTGCTATAGAGCCCACGGGAGGGCCAGATGAGCAGTTCTTC,many,TRBV20-1,TRBJ2-1,TRBD2
CASSVVGQGGLGDEQFF,TGTGCCAGCAGCGTAGTGGGTCAGGGGGGTCTTGGCGATGAGCAGTTCTTC,many,TRBV9,TRBJ2-1,.
CSARDGTGHQPQHF,TGCAGTGCTAGAGATGGGACAGGGCATCAGCCCCAGCATTTT,medium-sized,TRBV20-1,TRBJ1-5,TRBD1
CASSQVSGVSQPQHF,TGTGCCAGCAGCCAAGTATCCGGGGTATCCCAGCCCCAGCATTTT,many,TRBV4-2,TRBJ1-5,.
CASSLEGRTSPLHF,TGTGCCAGCAGCTTGGAGGGCAGGACTTCACCCCTCCACTTT,many,TRBV5-6,TRBJ1-6,.
CASSLAHEIGNEQFF,TGTGCCAGCAGTTTAGCCCATGAGATAGGCAATGAGCAGTTCTTC,medium-sized,TRBV12-3/TRBV12-4,TRBJ2-1,.
CSAAGGRGNTEAFF,TGCAGTGCCGCTGGGGGACGGGGGAACACTGAAGCTTTCTTT,many,TRBV20-1,TRBJ1-1,.
CASSYSNSLDTQYF,TGTGCCAGCAGTTACTCGAATTCTTTGGATACGCAGTATTTT,many,TRBV6-5,TRBJ2-3,.
CASSLGPWQPQHF,TGTGCCAGCAGCTTAGGGCCGTGGCAGCCCCAGCATTTT,medium-sized,TRBV7-2,TRBJ1-5,.
CASSPDVSAEAFF,TGTGCCAGCAGTCCGGACGTAAGCGCTGAAGCTTTCTTT,few,TRBV28,TRBJ1-1,.
CASSSRGSGLDGYTF,TGTGCCAGCAGCTCGAGGGGGTCGGGTTTGGATGGCTACACCTTC,medium-sized,TRBV7-2,TRBJ1-2,.
CATSAPHGELFF,TGTGCCACCAGCGCTCCACACGGGGAGCTGTTTTTT,medium-sized,TRBV15,TRBJ2-2,.
CSPGNRDGGTDTQYF,TGCAGTCCAGGAAATCGGGATGGAGGAACAGATACGCAGTATTTT,.,TRBV20-1,TRBJ2-3,.
CASSLWTGGYNEQFF,TGTGCCAGCAGCTTGTGGACAGGGGGCTACAATGAGCAGTTCTTC,.,TRBV5-5,TRBJ2-1,TRBD1
CASSPQGREQFF,TGTGCCAGCAGCCCCCAGGGACGGGAGCAGTTCTTC,.,TRBV7-9,TRBJ2-1,.
CATSDSWTSGDMETQYF,TGTGCCACCAGTGATTCATGGACTAGCGGGGATATGGAGACCCAGTACTTC,.,TRBV24-1,TRBJ2-5,TRBD2
CASGLGDLDRNYGYTF,TGTGCTAGTGGTTTGGGGGACCTGGACAGGAACTATGGCTACACCTTC,.,TRBV12-5,TRBJ1-2,TRBD1
CASRSTAGPTDTQYF,TGCGCCAGCAGGTCCACAGCGGGGCCCACAGATACGCAGTATTTT,many,TRBV10-2,TRBJ2-3,TRBD2
CASSLGLWRGVQETQYF,TGTGCCAGCAGCTTAGGGCTCTGGCGGGGGGTCCAAGAGACTCAGTACTTC,many,TRBV7-2,TRBJ2-5,TRBD2
CASSLVQDYTGELFF,TGTGCCAGCAGCTTAGTCCAGGATTACACCGGGGAGCTGTTTTTT,medium-sized,TRBV7-6,TRBJ2-2,.
CASSSGQHEQYF,TGTGCCAGCAGCTCCGGACAGCACGAGCAGTACTTC,medium-sized,TRBV7-9,TRBJ2-7,.
CASSSPDSTYEQYF,TGTGCCAGCAGCAGCCCGGACAGCACCTACGAGCAGTACTTC,few,TRBV28,TRBJ2-7,.
CASSPLGRLMNTEAFF,TGTGCCAGTAGCCCCTTGGGGAGACTCATGAACACTGAAGCTTTCTTT,many,TRBV19,TRBJ1-1,.
CASRSGTGGDYTF,TGTGCCAGCAGATCCGGGACAGGGGGCGACTACACCTTC,few,TRBV11-2,TRBJ1-2,TRBD1
CSARVSVAKNIQYF,TGCAGTGCTAGAGTATCTGTGGCCAAAAACATTCAGTACTTC,many,TRBV20-1,TRBJ2-4,.
CASSYSTNYGYTF,TGTGCCAGCAGTTACTCGACTAACTATGGCTACACCTTC,.,TRBV6-2/TRBV6-3,TRBJ1-2,.
CASSWGQAYGYTF,TGCGCCAGCAGCTGGGGACAGGCGTATGGCTACACCTTC,medium-sized,TRBV5-1,TRBJ1-2,TRBD1
CSATSGDYTDTQYF,TGCAGTGCTACTAGCGGGGATTACACAGATACGCAGTATTTT,medium-sized,TRBV20-1,TRBJ2-3,TRBD2
CASSGSGRTQQEQFF,TGTGCCAGTAGTGGGAGCGGGAGGACCCAACAGGAGCAGTTCTTC,medium-sized,TRBV19,TRBJ2-1,TRBD2